This T cell receptor (beta chain) came from a study of regulatory T cells in long-lasting Graves disease. Across the whole study: The study enrolled newly diagnosed Graves' patients on antithyroid drugs under 3 months.

Documented time point: newly diagnosed GD, antithyroid drugs for less than 3 months. PBMC RNA was the source of the TCR library. The germline V gene encodes CDR1 DFQATT and CDR2 SNEGSKA (reference sequence). The CDR3 totals 13 residues. V was pared by 6 bases and J by 4 bases, with 15 bases between. Construction of TCR beta libraries relied on iRepertoire HTBI primers and on Arm-PCR targeting CDR3 regions. A single record per CDR3 protein comes from TCRdb applying MiXCR to the multiplex PCR reads. The sample shows about 430,000 distinct CDR3 sequences, about 15% of them seen only once. In its sample, this clonotype was seen a few times. The data also belong to a second study, concerning T cells in Graves' hyperthyroidism and ophthalmopathy. That report adds: Graves' hyperthyroidism qualified as stable when ophthalmopathy did not progress within 18 months. When the TCR CDR3 underwent first-round RT-PCR, the HTBI primer set was used. For ophthalmopathy, model prediction preceded onset by a median about 6 months.

The chain links TRBV20-1 to TRBJ1-1; possibly TRBD1 for D (6 bases). Sequencing used peripheral blood mononuclear cells (PBMCs), obtained at new diagnosis, from a patient treated with antithyroid drugs. This receptor was taken from a woman in her thirties or forties with Graves disease. Here the CDR3 reads CSAFPGEGTEAFF. The CDR3 coding sequence is TGCAGTGCCTTCCCAGGGGAGGGCACTGAAGCTTTCTTT.